Below, one T cell receptor (beta chain) is given with its context. Its cognate antigen is unknown. Trimming removed 0 bases at V and 1 base at J, with 10 bases between. This CDR3 is built from 15 residues. The germline V gene has CDR1 SGHNT and CDR2 YYREEE (reference sequence). Treatment of patients with chemo-refractory metastatic non-small-cell lung cancer consisted of focal radiation plus CTLA-4 blockade with ipilimumab. These data come from a study of radiotherapy plus CTLA-4 blockade in lung cancer. TCRdb keeps only in-frame clones here, not all; method: immunoSEQ multiplex PCR. Found here are about 31,000 clones, around 73% of them singletons; the top ten hold 6.5% to 9%. General study findings and limits: Among reported predictors of response, early blood T cell clone dynamics with interferon-beta performed best. Following radiotherapy plus ipilimumab, tumor-derived TCR clones expanded in the blood.

The gene calls are TRBV5-4 and TRBJ1-2; D remains ambiguous. This clonotype was sampled from a human donor with non-small cell lung cancer who had stable disease on radiotherapy plus ipilimumab. Material: peripheral blood, obtained from a patient treated with radiotherapy plus ipilimumab. The CDR3 is CASSLGQVFNYGYTF. CDR3 nucleotides: TGTGCCAGCAGCTTGGGGCAGGTCTTTAACTATGGCTACACCTTC. The whole variable domain, remainder taken from reference TRBV5-4 and TRBJ1-2, is ETGVTQSPTHLIKTRGQQVTLRCSSQSGHNTVSWYQQALGQGPQFIFQYYREEENGRGNFPPRFSGLQFPNYSSELNVNALELDDSALYLCASSLGQVFNYGYTFGSGTRLTVV.